A selection of T cell receptor beta chains follows, all from one sample in a study of T cells in localized non-small cell lung cancer. TCRdb's copy holds only in-frame clones and misses some; the assay was immunoSEQ multiplex PCR. The sample consists of approximately 80,000 clones, around 80% of them appearing once. Sample: peripheral blood, taken before any cancer treatment. Source of these receptors: an older female donor with stage I lung adenocarcinoma. Each CDR3 is given with its conserved first and last residue. Each record gives: D gene, clone size, V gene, J gene, CDR3 protein, CDR3 DNA. D genes are given only for firm matches. Only some rows state a clone size, as once, few, many or a class for expanded clones.

>TRBD1|-|TRBV18|TRBJ1-4
CASSPSMEGQVFF
TGTGCCAGCTCACCTTCAATGGAGGGACAGGTATTTTTT
>-|few|TRBV5-1|TRBJ1-4
CASSSEAGPTNEKLFF
TGCGCCAGCAGCTCTGAAGCAGGGCCAACTAATGAAAAACTGTTTTTT
>-|-|TRBV5-6|TRBJ1-1
CASSFNTEAFF
TGTGCCAGCAGTTTTAACACTGAAGCTTTCTTT
>-|once|TRBV28|TRBJ2-1
CASSSRDTGNEQFF
TGTGCCAGCAGTTCCCGCGACACAGGGAATGAGCAGTTCTTC
>-|-|TRBV7-2|TRBJ1-1
CASSRGGQSEAFF
TGTGCCAGCAGCCGCGGTGGACAGAGTGAAGCTTTCTTT
>-|once|TRBV19|TRBJ1-5
CASSIEGNQPQHF
TGTGCCAGTAGTATAGAGGGTAATCAGCCCCAGCATTTT
>-|-|TRBV19|TRBJ1-2
CASSRTSLGYGYTF
TGTGCCAGTAGTCGGACCTCCCTAGGCTATGGCTACACCTTC
>-|-|TRBV2|TRBJ1-1
CASSDFIEAFF
TGTGCCAGCAGTGATTTCATTGAAGCTTTCTTT
>TRBD1|-|TRBV6-1|TRBJ1-2
CASSPGGTGAYGYTF
TGTGCCAGCAGTCCCGGAGGTACAGGGGCCTATGGCTACACCTTC
>-|-|TRBV5-4|TRBJ1-2
CASSTDGGHTNYGYTF
TGTGCCAGCAGTACGGACGGGGGACATACTAACTATGGCTACACCTTC
>-|once|TRBV2|TRBJ2-2
CASSDGRNRQTGELFF
TGTGCCAGCAGTGATGGGAGGAACAGGCAGACCGGGGAGCTGTTTTTT
>-|-|TRBV6-5|TRBJ1-1
CASSLPMGTEAFF
TGTGCCAGCAGTCTCCCGATGGGCACTGAAGCTTTCTTT
>-|few|TRBV19|TRBJ1-5
CASSIDLTQPQHF
TGTGCCAGTAGTATCGATCTGACTCAGCCCCAGCATTTT
>TRBD2|-|TRBV4-3|TRBJ2-5
CASSQDKGTSGAYETQYF
TGCGCCAGCAGCCAAGATAAGGGGACTAGCGGGGCGTATGAGACCCAGTACTTC
>-|-|TRBV7-3|TRBJ1-5
CASSQQGGGQPQHF
TGTGCCAGCAGCCAACAGGGCGGCGGTCAGCCCCAGCATTTT
>TRBD2|-|TRBV6-5|TRBJ2-7
CASSASGASSYEQYF
TGTGCCAGCAGTGCTAGCGGGGCTAGCTCCTACGAGCAGTACTTC
>-|-|TRBV9|TRBJ2-2
CASSFGPQNGELFF
TGTGCCAGCAGCTTTGGACCCCAAAACGGGGAGCTGTTTTTT
>TRBD1|few|TRBV29-1|TRBJ1-1
CSGERDRAPLNTEAFF
TGCAGCGGCGAGAGGGACAGGGCCCCGTTGAACACTGAAGCTTTCTTT
>-|-|TRBV4-1|TRBJ2-1
CASSQIGTHNEQFF
TGCGCCAGCAGCCAAATAGGGACCCACAATGAGCAGTTCTTC
>-|few|TRBV27|TRBJ1-6
CASSLSAGYNSPLHF
TGTGCCAGCAGTTTATCGGCAGGGTATAATTCACCCCTCCACTTT
>TRBD2|-|TRBV25-1|TRBJ2-7
CASTSGTYEQYF
TGTGCCAGCACTAGCGGGACCTACGAGCAGTACTTC
>TRBD1|-|TRBV10-2|TRBJ1-6
CASSAGQGSNSPLHF
TGCGCCAGCAGTGCCGGACAGGGAAGTAATTCACCCCTCCACTTT
>-|-|TRBV9|TRBJ2-1
CASSVDGEGYNEQFF
TGTGCCAGCAGCGTAGATGGGGAAGGTTACAATGAGCAGTTCTTC
>-|-|TRBV15|TRBJ2-7
CATSRGRSYEQYF
TGTGCCACCAGCAGGGGACGTTCCTACGAGCAGTACTTC
>-|-|TRBV29-1|TRBJ2-2
CSVVTGYTGELFF
TGCAGCGTTGTGACTGGGTACACCGGGGAGCTGTTTTTT
>TRBD1|-|TRBV19|TRBJ1-5
CASSTTGGSQPQHF
TGTGCCAGTAGTACAACAGGGGGGTCTCAGCCCCAGCATTTT
>-|-|TRBV27|TRBJ1-2
CASSSLEGGNYGYTF
TGTGCCAGCAGCTCGCTAGAGGGAGGTAACTATGGCTACACCTTC
>TRBD1|few|TRBV2|TRBJ2-7
CASRDREVNYEQYF
TGTGCCAGCCGGGACAGGGAGGTAAACTACGAGCAGTACTTC
>-|-|TRBV4-1|TRBJ1-4
CASSQDKQVLNEKLFF
TGCGCCAGCAGCCAAGATAAGCAGGTCCTTAATGAAAAACTGTTTTTT
>TRBD1|-|TRBV18|TRBJ2-1
CASSPPTGYNEQFF
TGTGCCAGCTCACCGCCGACAGGGTACAATGAGCAGTTCTTC
>-|-|TRBV20-1|TRBJ2-1
CSASWRGEQFF
TGCAGTGCTAGTTGGCGGGGTGAGCAGTTCTTC
>-|-|TRBV4-3|TRBJ1-1
CASSLTTANTEAFF
TGCGCCAGCAGCCTGACGACTGCCAACACTGAAGCTTTCTTT
>-|-|TRBV5-1|TRBJ1-1
CASKFTSRMNTEAFF
TGCGCCAGCAAATTTACCTCAAGGATGAACACTGAAGCTTTCTTT
>-|-|TRBV27|TRBJ1-5
CASSGEYSNQPQHF
TGTGCCAGCAGCGGGGAGTATAGCAATCAGCCCCAGCATTTT
>TRBD1|-|TRBV7-9|TRBJ1-2
CASSLDEGASGYTF
TGTGCCAGCAGCTTAGATGAGGGGGCCTCTGGCTACACCTTC
>TRBD2|-|TRBV7-8|TRBJ2-3
CASSLRVAGVDTQYF
TGTGCCAGCAGCTTAAGAGTAGCGGGAGTGGATACGCAGTATTTT
>TRBD1|few|TRBV5-1|TRBJ1-4
CASSRTGGAANEKLFF
TGCGCCAGCAGCCGGACAGGGGGAGCGGCTAATGAAAAACTGTTTTTT
>TRBD1|-|TRBV12-5|TRBJ2-7
CASGLVPDRGRRELTYEQYF
TGTGCTAGTGGTTTGGTACCCGACAGGGGGCGTCGGGAACTTACCTACGAGCAGTACTTC
>-|-|TRBV7-7|TRBJ2-7
CASSLALDYEQYF
TGTGCTAGCAGCTTAGCGCTGGACTACGAGCAGTACTTC
>TRBD2|-|TRBV7-9|TRBJ2-2
CASRPGLEGTGELFF
TGTGCCAGCAGGCCAGGACTAGAGGGCACCGGGGAGCTGTTTTTT
>-|-|TRBV5-1|TRBJ2-7
CASSLLQGIGEQYF
TGCGCCAGCAGCTTACTTCAGGGAATTGGCGAGCAGTACTTC
>-|-|TRBV5-4|TRBJ1-1
CASSLAWDMNTEAFF
TGTGCCAGCAGCTTGGCGTGGGATATGAACACTGAAGCTTTCTTT
>TRBD1|-|TRBV6-6|TRBJ2-7
CASSYPRDRIRYEQYF
TGTGCCAGCAGTTACCCCCGGGACAGGATCCGCTACGAGCAGTACTTC
>-|once|TRBV28|TRBJ1-4
CASSRGQWGEKLFF
TGTGCCAGCAGTCGCGGACAGTGGGGTGAAAAACTGTTTTTT
>-|-|TRBV30|TRBJ2-1
CAWSTRKGFDEQFF
TGTGCCTGGAGTACCCGTAAGGGCTTCGATGAGCAGTTCTTC
>TRBD2|-|TRBV4-2|TRBJ2-3
CASSQERDGRATDTQYF
TGTGCCAGCAGCCAAGAGCGGGACGGGAGGGCCACAGATACGCAGTATTTT
>-|-|TRBV20-1|TRBJ2-1
CSARDLDEQFF
TGCAGTGCTAGAGATCTGGATGAGCAGTTCTTC
>-|once|TRBV7-6|TRBJ2-6
CASSIPRTGANVLTF
TGTGCCAGCAGCATTCCTAGAACTGGGGCCAACGTCCTGACTTTC
>-|-|TRBV5-6|TRBJ1-2
CASSLASGSNYGYTF
TGTGCCAGCAGCTTGGCGTCAGGATCTAACTATGGCTACACCTTC
>-|-|TRBV21-1|TRBJ2-1
CASSNLPGNPYNEQFF
TGTGCCAGCAGCAATCTTCCAGGGAATCCCTACAATGAGCAGTTCTTC
>TRBD1|-|TRBV5-5|TRBJ2-7
CASSGTGDYEQYF
TGTGCCAGCAGCGGGACAGGGGACTACGAGCAGTACTTC
>-|-|TRBV6-5|TRBJ2-7
CASSRTDYEQYF
TGTGCCAGCAGTAGGACAGACTACGAGCAGTACTTC
>-|-|TRBV2|TRBJ2-2
CATSRNTGELFF
TGTGCCACCTCTAGAAACACCGGGGAGCTGTTTTTT